The 28 T cell receptor beta chains listed next were all sequenced from one sample in a study of vaccination effects on CD4 cells after COVID-19. Antigen-specific CD4+ T cell clonotypes were called by their expansion after viral peptide-pool culture in ViraFEST. It was after around eleven days of culture that CD4+ T cells were isolated. Either the BNT162b2 or mRNA-1273 vaccine was given to participants in two doses. Antigens of these TCRs are unknown. Clones were read by immunoSEQ multiplex PCR, and TCRdb kept only the in-frame ones, dropping some. Of roughly 43,000 clones listed, over 60% are singletons. The input for sequencing was CD4+ T cells from PBMCs cultured with HCoV-OC43 spike peptides, taken after COVID-19 vaccination. The subset: HCoV-OC43 spike overlapping peptide pool stimulation. All receptors derive from a human donor who received a COVID-19 vaccine.

The J gene is TRBJ1-1, the V gene TRBV7-2; 9 nucleotides match TRBD1. Losses at the gene ends were 4 bases for V and 11 bases for J; bases not matched to a gene: 11. The CDR3 length is 14 residues. Germline CDR1 SGHTA, CDR2 FQGNSA. The CDR3 nucleotides read TGTGCCAGCAGCTCATACGGGACAGGGCGAATTGCTTTCTTT. Residues: CASSSYGTGRIAFF.

V and J are TRBV6-5 and TRBJ1-3; D is possibly TRBD1 (6 bases). CDR3 length: 14 amino acids. Germline V gives CDR1 MNHEY, CDR2 SVGAGI. V lost 4 bases and J 3 bases, leaving 10 bases between the germline ends. The CDR3: CASSFSGVGNTIYF. The CDR3 DNA reads as TGTGCCAGCAGTTTTTCAGGGGTTGGAAACACCATATATTTT.

The chain is built from TRBV11-2 and TRBJ2-2; 7 bases agree with TRBD2. The CDR3 spans 16 residues. Germline CDR1 reads SGHAT; CDR2 reads FQNNGV. Germline trimming cut 5 bases from V and 4 bases from J; bases unmatched to any gene: 10. The CDR3 bases are TGTGCCAGCAGCCGGTCGGGGGGTAGGGCCACCGGGGAGCTGTTTTTT. Amino acids: CASSRSGGRATGELFF. Together with reference TRBV11-2 and TRBJ2-2, the CDR3 gives the full variable domain: EAGVAQSPRYKIIEKRQSVAFWCNPISGHATLYWYQQILGQGPKLLIQFQNNGVVDDSQLPKDRFSAERLKGVDSTLKIQPAKLEDSAVYLCASSRSGGRATGELFFGEGSRLTVL.

The CDR3 sequence is CASSITSGGYEQYF. CDR3 coding DNA: TGTGCCAGCAGTATCACTAGCGGGGGCTACGAGCAGTACTTC. The rearrangement uses TRBV6-5 and TRBJ2-7; TRBD2 matches at 11 bases. V gave up 5 bases and J gave up 3 bases; unmatched junction bases: 3. The CDR3 is 14 residues long. CDR1 and CDR2 from the germline V gene are MNHEY and SVGAGI.

The chain is built from TRBV5-1 and TRBJ1-1, with no clear D. Germline V CDR1 and CDR2: SGHRS, YFSETQ. The CDR3 has 13 amino acids. V shed 0 bases and J shed 6 bases, with 9 bases lying between them. In nucleotides, the CDR3 is TGCGCCAGCAGCTTGGCTGGTAGGGCTGAAGCTTTCTTT. It encodes CASSLAGRAEAFF.

This clone has just a few counts. The CDR3 is CASSRIAGGADTQYF. CDR3 coding DNA: TGTGCCAGTAGCAGAATAGCGGGGGGCGCAGATACGCAGTATTTT. J is TRBJ2-3 and V is TRBV19; 10 bases match TRBD2. After removal of 6 bases from V and 4 bases from J, the junction contained 7 bases not matched to a gene. The germline gives CDR1 LNHDA, CDR2 SQIVND (reference sequence). The CDR3 runs to 15 residues.

This chain links TRBV21-1 with TRBJ1-2; the DNA was not compared with TRBD1, the D call given in the table. TRBV21-1 is a documented pseudogene. The CDR3 extends over 13 amino acids. CDR3 nucleotides: TGTGCCAGCACAGGACAGGGCTTAGATGGCTACACCTTC. Translated, it gives CASTGQGLDGYTF.

This clone has just one count. The chain is built from TRBV30 and TRBJ1-6, with D possibly TRBD1 on 5 matching bases. The germline V and J ends were trimmed by 0 bases and 9 bases, with 15 bases remaining between them. The CDR3 is made up of 15 amino acids. CDR1 is GTSNPN, CDR2 SVGIG, per germline (reference sequence). The CDR3 region is CAWSVRGVNSSPLHF. CDR3 bases: TGTGCCTGGAGTGTACGGGGGGTGAATAGTTCACCCCTCCACTTT. Variable domain in full (rest from reference TRBV30 and TRBJ1-6): SQTIHQWPATLVQPVGSPLSLECTVEGTSNPNLYWYRQAAGRGLQLLFYSVGIGQISSEVPQNLSASRPQDRQFILSSKKLLLSDSGFYLCAWSVRGVNSSPLHFGNGTRLTVT.

The chain combines TRBV19 with TRBJ2-3; D gene ambiguous. This CDR3 comprises 13 residues. Between the trimmed V and J ends, which lost 3 bases and 0 bases, there was a span of 4 bases. Germline values: CDR1 LNHDA, CDR2 SQIVND (reference sequence). The CDR3 spells CASSIPSTDTQYF. Here the CDR3 DNA reads TGTGCCAGTAGTATTCCTAGCACAGATACGCAGTATTTT.

V is TRBV5-4 and J is TRBJ2-2, with 7 positions matching TRBD1. Germline V gene sequence: CDR1 SGHNT, CDR2 YYREEE (reference sequence). V lost 2 bases and J lost 0; bases outside the gene matches: 4. This CDR3 region has 16 residues. The CDR3 loop is CASSLGQDANTGELFF. CDR3 bases: TGTGCCAGCAGCTTAGGACAGGACGCGAACACCGGGGAGCTGTTTTTT.

The J gene is TRBJ2-4, the V gene TRBV29-1; 12 bases fit TRBD2. V lost 4 bases to trimming and J lost 1 base; unmatched junction nucleotides: 8. There are 17 residues in the CDR3. Germline V gives CDR1 SQVTM, CDR2 ANQGSEA. The CDR3 DNA reads TGCAGCGTTGCCGTGACTAGCGGGAGCGCGGCCAAAAACATTCAGTACTTC. Translating gives CSVAVTSGSAAKNIQYF.

The rearrangement joins TRBV7-9 to TRBJ1-6; 7 bases map to TRBD1. Looked up from germline, CDR1 is SEHNR and CDR2 is FQNEAQ (reference sequence). This CDR3 contains 16 residues. J lost 5 bases, V lost 5 bases, and 9 bases had no gene match. The CDR3 nucleotides read TGTGCCAGCAGCCTCAATCGGGACAGACATAATTCACCCCTCCACTTT. It encodes CASSLNRDRHNSPLHF.

A word on this clone: Compared with germline, one end of the junction differs, possibly owing to a read error. The chain combines TRBV19 with TRBJ1-6; a possible D gene is TRBD1 (6 bases). The CDR3 is made up of 17 amino acids. Germline V gene sequence: CDR1 LNHDA, CDR2 SQIVND (reference sequence). The CDR3 bases are TGTGCCAGTCGCACAGGCCGTGGTGCAGGGGATAACTCACCCCTCCACTTT. It is translated as CASRTGRGAGDNSPLHF.

The chain recombines TRBV5-4 with TRBJ2-5; 10 bases map to TRBD2. J was trimmed by 7 bases and V by 5 bases; bases with no gene match: 8. The germline gives CDR1 SGHNT, CDR2 YYREEE (reference sequence). CDR3 length: 14 amino acids. As DNA, the CDR3 is TGTGCCAGCAGGGCAAGCGGGGGGGCAGTGACCCAGTACTTC. Translating gives CASRASGGAVTQYF.

This chain links TRBV6-6 with TRBJ2-7; the match to TRBD1 covers 8 bases. There are 15 residues in the CDR3. Germline CDR1 reads MNHNY; CDR2 reads SVGAGI (reference sequence). Unmatched junction bases numbered 8, after V lost 5 bases and J lost 2 bases. CDR3 loop: CASSHLRTGTYEQYF. The CDR3 region has the DNA TGTGCCAGCAGTCATCTCCGGACAGGGACCTACGAGCAGTACTTC.

CDR3 nucleotides: TGTGCCAGCAGTGTGGCAGGGCAGGCACCCCTCCACTTT. Its protein is CASSVAGQAPLHF. The chain uses TRBV25-1 and TRBJ1-6; D perhaps matches TRBD1 (5 bases). This CDR3 is 13 amino acids long. The V end lost 4 bases, the J end lost 11 bases, and 12 bases lay between the germline ends. Looked up from germline, CDR1 is MGHDK and CDR2 is SYGVNS.

This chain joins TRBV24-1 and TRBJ1-1; D is perhaps TRBD1 (6 bases). Trimming left V 6 bases short and J 5 bases short, with 12 bases between. Germline V gives CDR1 KGHDR, CDR2 SFDVKD. There are 13 residues in the CDR3. This chain's CDR3 is CATSQTGATEAFF. The CDR3 coding sequence is TGTGCCACCAGTCAGACAGGCGCGACTGAAGCTTTCTTT.

V and J are TRBV12-3 or TRBV12-4 and TRBJ2-5, with 7 bases matching TRBD1. Trimming at V came to 9 bases and at J to 1 base, leaving 5 bases not matched to a gene. This CDR3 contains 13 residues. The CDR3 DNA reads TGTGCCAGTACCACAGGGGCCCAAGAGACCCAGTACTTC. Its translation: CASTTGAQETQYF.

This clone was observed once. The genes are TRBV7-8 and TRBJ1-6; weak D call: TRBD1 (5 bases). The V end was cut by 4 bases, the J end by 10 bases, with 14 bases between. This CDR3 is built from 14 residues. Germline CDR1 and CDR2: SGHVS and FQNEAQ. The CDR3 DNA reads as TGTGCCAGCAGCTACGGGGCAGTTGGCTCACCCCTCCACTTT. Translating gives CASSYGAVGSPLHF.

This clone was counted a few times. This sequence joins TRBV2 and TRBJ1-4; D not resolved. CDR1 is SNHLY, CDR2 FYNNEI, per germline. V lost 4 bases and J 5 bases, leaving 8 bases between the germline ends. The CDR3 sequence is 13 residues long. The CDR3 region has the DNA TGTGCCAGCAGTGTACCCGAGAATGAAAAACTGTTTTTT. This sequence encodes CASSVPENEKLFF.

V is TRBV7-9 and J is TRBJ1-1, with TRBD1 as a possible D gene (6 bases). Germline loops: CDR1 SEHNR, CDR2 FQNEAQ (reference sequence). The CDR3 totals 14 residues. Trimming cost V 5 bases and J 4 bases, with 14 bases left between them. CDR3 region: CASSTPGGPTEAFF. CDR3 bases: TGTGCCAGCAGCACCCCTGGGGGGCCCACTGAAGCTTTCTTT.

The rearrangement links TRBV7-2 to TRBJ2-7; TRBD1 or TRBD2 may be the D gene (6 bases each). The V and J ends lost 1 base and 3 bases respectively, with 10 bases between them. Germline CDR1 and CDR2: SGHTA and FQGNSA. The CDR3 consists of 14 residues. This CDR3 reads CASSLVEGGYEQYF. CDR3 DNA: TGTGCCAGCAGCTTAGTTGAGGGGGGCTACGAGCAGTACTTC.

This clone came up a few times. The V gene is TRBV4-1, the J gene TRBJ1-3, with 7 bases identical to TRBD1. Germline V gene data show CDR1 as MGHRA and CDR2 as YSYEKL. Trimming took 6 bases from V and 2 from J; bases not matched to a gene: 10. The CDR3 covers 16 residues. DNA of the CDR3: TGCGCCAGCAGACCTATATACAGGGGAACTGGAAACACCATATATTTT. Translation gives CASRPIYRGTGNTIYF.

V is TRBV5-1 and J is TRBJ2-6; D is ambiguous. In germline, CDR1 is SGHRS, CDR2 YFSETQ. CDR3 length: 16 amino acids. The germline V and J ends were trimmed by 0 bases and 0 bases, with 7 bases remaining between them. This chain's CDR3 is CASSLAPISGANVLTF. CDR3 bases: TGCGCCAGCAGCTTGGCTCCGATCTCTGGGGCCAACGTCCTGACTTTC.

The genes are TRBV6-6 and TRBJ1-2, with 7 bases aligning to TRBD1. Germline CDR1 reads MNHNY; CDR2 reads SVGAGI (reference sequence). The length of the CDR3 is 16 residues. V gave up 2 bases and J gave up 8 bases; unmatched junction bases: 14. CDR3 loop: CASSYPTPRQGEGYTF. The CDR3 nucleotides are TGTGCCAGCAGTTACCCGACCCCCAGACAGGGAGAAGGCTACACCTTC.

The gene calls are TRBV6-5 and TRBJ2-7; D could derive from TRBD1 or TRBD2 (6 bases each). The CDR3 runs 16 residues. V was trimmed by 6 bases and J by 3 bases, leaving 21 bases between them. Germline lookup yields CDR1 MNHEY and CDR2 SVGAGI. The CDR3 loop is CASRYQEGVALYEQYF. The CDR3, as DNA: TGTGCCAGCAGATACCAGGAGGGGGTGGCCCTCTACGAGCAGTACTTC.

V usage is TRBV3-1 (or the pseudogene TRBV3-2) and J usage is TRBJ1-5; D is ambiguous. Germline V gene lookup returns CDR1 LGHDT and CDR2 YNNKEL (reference sequence). Deletions cut 3 bases from V and 6 bases from J, with 6 bases between. The CDR3 sequence is 12 residues long. The CDR3 is CASSHLSQPQHF. For the CDR3, the DNA is TGTGCCAGCAGCCATTTAAGTCAGCCCCAGCATTTT.

The chain couples TRBV6-5 to TRBJ1-2; D gene uncertain. Trimming took 7 bases from V and 5 from J, leaving 17 bases between them. The V gene's germline CDR1 is MNHEY and CDR2 SVGAGI. CDR3 size: 14 residues. The CDR3 protein is CASTRGIDQYGYTF. The CDR3 nucleotides are TGTGCCAGCACCCGCGGGATAGATCAGTATGGCTACACCTTC.